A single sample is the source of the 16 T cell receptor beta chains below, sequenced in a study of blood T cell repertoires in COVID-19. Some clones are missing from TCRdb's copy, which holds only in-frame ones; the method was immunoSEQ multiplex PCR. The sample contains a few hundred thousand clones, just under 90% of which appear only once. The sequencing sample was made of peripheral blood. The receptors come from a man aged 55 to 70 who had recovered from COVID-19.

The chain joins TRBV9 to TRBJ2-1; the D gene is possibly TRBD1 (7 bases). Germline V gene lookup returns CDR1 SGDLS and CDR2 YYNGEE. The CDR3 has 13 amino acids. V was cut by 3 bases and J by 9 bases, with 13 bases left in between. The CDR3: CASSGRGESEQFF. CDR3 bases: TGTGCCAGCAGCGGCAGGGGGGAGAGTGAGCAGTTCTTC.

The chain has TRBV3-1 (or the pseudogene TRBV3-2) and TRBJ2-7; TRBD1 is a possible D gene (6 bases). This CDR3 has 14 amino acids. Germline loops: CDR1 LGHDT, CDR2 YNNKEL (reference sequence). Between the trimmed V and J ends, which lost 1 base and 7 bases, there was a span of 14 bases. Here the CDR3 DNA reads TGTGCCAGCAGCCAAGCACACAGGGTGGTAGAGCAGTACTTC. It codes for CASSQAHRVVEQYF.

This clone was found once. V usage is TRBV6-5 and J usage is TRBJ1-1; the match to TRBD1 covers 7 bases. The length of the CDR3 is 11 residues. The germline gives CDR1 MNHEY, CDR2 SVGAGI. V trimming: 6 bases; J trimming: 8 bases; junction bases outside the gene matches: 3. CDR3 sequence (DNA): TGTGCCAGCAGCCGGGACAGCGAAGCTTTCTTT. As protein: CASSRDSEAFF.

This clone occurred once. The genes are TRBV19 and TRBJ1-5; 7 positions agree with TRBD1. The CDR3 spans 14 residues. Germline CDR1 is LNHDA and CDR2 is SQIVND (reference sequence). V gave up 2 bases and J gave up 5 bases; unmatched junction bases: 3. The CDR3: CASSIPGGDQPQHF. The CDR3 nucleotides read TGTGCCAGTAGTATACCAGGGGGAGATCAGCCCCAGCATTTT.

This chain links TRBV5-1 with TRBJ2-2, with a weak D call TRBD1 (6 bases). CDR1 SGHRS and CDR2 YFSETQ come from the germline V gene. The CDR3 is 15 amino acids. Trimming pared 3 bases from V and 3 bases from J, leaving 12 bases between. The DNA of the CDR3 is TGCGCCAGCAGCTCCCGACAGGCGGACACCGGGGAGCTGTTTTTT. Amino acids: CASSSRQADTGELFF.

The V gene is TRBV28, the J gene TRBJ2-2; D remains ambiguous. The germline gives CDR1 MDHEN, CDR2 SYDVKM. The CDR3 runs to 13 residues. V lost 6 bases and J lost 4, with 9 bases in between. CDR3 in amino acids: CASSTRGTGELFF. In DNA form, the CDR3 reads TGTGCCAGCAGCACACGTGGCACCGGGGAGCTGTTTTTT.

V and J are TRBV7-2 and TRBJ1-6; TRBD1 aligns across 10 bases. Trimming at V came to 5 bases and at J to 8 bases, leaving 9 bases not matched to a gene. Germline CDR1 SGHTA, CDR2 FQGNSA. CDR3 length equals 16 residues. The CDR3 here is CASSLYRGQGDSPLHF. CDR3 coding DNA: TGTGCCAGCAGCCTTTACCGAGGACAGGGGGATTCACCCCTCCACTTT.

Here the CDR3 reads CSTGGPYEQYF. CDR3 in DNA: TGCAGTACAGGGGGACCCTACGAGCAGTACTTC. This sequence joins TRBV20-1 and TRBJ2-7; TRBD1 agrees at 8 bases. V gave up 8 bases and J gave up 2 bases; unmatched junction bases: 2. This CDR3 is built from 11 residues. Germline loops: CDR1 DFQATT, CDR2 SNEGSKA (reference sequence).

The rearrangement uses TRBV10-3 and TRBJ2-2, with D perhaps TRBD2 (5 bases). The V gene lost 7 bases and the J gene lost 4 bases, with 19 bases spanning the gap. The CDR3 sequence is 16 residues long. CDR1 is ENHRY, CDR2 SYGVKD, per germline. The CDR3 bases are TGTGCCATCACCCAAGGCTCGGCTAGCATCACCGGGGAGCTGTTTTTT. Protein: CAITQGSASITGELFF.

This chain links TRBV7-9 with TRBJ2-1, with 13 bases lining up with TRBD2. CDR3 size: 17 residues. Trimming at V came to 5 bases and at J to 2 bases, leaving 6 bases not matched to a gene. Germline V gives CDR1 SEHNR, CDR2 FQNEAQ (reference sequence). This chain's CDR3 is CASSPRTSGGTYNEQFF. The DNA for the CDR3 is TGTGCCAGCAGCCCAAGGACTAGCGGGGGCACCTACAATGAGCAGTTCTTC.

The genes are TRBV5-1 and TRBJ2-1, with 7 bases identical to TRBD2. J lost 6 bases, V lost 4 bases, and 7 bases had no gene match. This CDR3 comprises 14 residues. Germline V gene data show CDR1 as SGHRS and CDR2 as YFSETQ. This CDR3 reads CASSREGPLNEQFF. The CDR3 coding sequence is TGCGCCAGCAGCAGGGAGGGTCCCCTCAATGAGCAGTTCTTC.

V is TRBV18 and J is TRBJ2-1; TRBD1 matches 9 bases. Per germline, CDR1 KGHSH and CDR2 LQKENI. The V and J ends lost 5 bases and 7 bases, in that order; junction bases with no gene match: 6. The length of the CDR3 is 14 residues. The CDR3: CASSYGGTGNEQFF. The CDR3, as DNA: TGTGCCAGCTCATACGGGGGGACAGGGAATGAGCAGTTCTTC.

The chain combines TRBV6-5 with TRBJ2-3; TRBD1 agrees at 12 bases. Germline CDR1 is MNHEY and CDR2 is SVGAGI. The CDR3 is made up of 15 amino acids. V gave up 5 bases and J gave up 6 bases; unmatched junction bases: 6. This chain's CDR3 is CASSRRDRGRDTQYF. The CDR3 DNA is TGTGCCAGCAGTCGTCGGGACAGGGGGCGGGATACGCAGTATTTT.

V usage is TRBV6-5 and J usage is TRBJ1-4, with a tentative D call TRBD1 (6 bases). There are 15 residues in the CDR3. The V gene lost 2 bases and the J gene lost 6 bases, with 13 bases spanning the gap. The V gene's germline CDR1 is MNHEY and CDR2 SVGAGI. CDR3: CASSYLGARDEKLFF. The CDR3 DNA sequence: TGTGCCAGCAGTTACCTGGGGGCGAGGGATGAAAAACTGTTTTTT.

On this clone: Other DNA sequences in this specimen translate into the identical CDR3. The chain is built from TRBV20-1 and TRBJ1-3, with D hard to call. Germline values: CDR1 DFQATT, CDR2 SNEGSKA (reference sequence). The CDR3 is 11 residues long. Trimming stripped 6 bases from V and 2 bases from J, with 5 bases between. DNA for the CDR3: TGCAGTGCCCCTACTGGAAACACCATATATTTT. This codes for CSAPTGNTIYF.

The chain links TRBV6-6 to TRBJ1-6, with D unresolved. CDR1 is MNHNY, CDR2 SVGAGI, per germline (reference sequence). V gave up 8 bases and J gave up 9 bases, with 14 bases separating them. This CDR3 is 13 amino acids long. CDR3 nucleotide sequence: TGTGCCAGCGAAGGAGCCGGGGTTTCACCCCTCCACTTT. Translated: CASEGAGVSPLHF.